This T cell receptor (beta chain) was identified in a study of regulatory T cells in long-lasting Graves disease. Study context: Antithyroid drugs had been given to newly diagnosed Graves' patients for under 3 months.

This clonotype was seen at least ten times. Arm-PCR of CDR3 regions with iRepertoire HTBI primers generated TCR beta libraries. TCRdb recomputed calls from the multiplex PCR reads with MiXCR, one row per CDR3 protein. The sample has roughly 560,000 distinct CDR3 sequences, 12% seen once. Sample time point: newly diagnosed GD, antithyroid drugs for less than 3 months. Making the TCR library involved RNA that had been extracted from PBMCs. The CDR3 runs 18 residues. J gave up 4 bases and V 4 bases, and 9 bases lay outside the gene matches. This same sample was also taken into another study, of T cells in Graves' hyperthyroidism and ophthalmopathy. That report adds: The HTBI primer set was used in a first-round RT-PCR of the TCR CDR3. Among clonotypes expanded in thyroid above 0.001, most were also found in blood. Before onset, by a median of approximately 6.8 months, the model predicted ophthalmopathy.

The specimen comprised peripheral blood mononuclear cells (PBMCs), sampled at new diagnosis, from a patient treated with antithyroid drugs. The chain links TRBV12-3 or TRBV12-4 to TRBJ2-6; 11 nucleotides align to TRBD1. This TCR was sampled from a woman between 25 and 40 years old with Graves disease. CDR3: CASSSGTGGGRGANVLTF. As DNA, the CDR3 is TGTGCCAGCAGTTCTGGGACAGGGGGAGGTCGGGGGGCCAACGTCCTGACTTTC.